This TCR beta chain appears in the sequencing data of a study of blood T cell repertoires in COVID-19. Study-level background: Samples came from the United States, Italy and Spain, spanning acute and convalescent COVID-19.

Judged by abundance, this clone is medium-sized. Clones were read by immunoSEQ multiplex PCR, and TCRdb kept only the in-frame ones, dropping some. The table lists approximately 210,000 clones, 85% to 90% of them singletons. This TCR derives from a man aged 18 to 29 with active or convalescent COVID-19. The sample consisted of peripheral blood.

CDR3 in amino acids: CASSMFGTGSAAFF. The DNA of the CDR3 is TGTGCCAGTAGTATGTTTGGGACAGGGAGTGCAGCTTTCTTT. The gene calls are TRBV19 and TRBJ1-1; 9 nucleotides match TRBD1. CDR1 and CDR2 from the germline V gene are LNHDA and SQIVND (reference sequence). With 3 bases clipped from V and 10 bases from J, the junction kept 9 bases outside the gene matches. The length of the CDR3 is 14 residues.